This T cell receptor (beta chain) was found in a study of blood T cell repertoires in COVID-19. From germline, CDR1 is MDHEN and CDR2 SYDVKM. This CDR3 region has 15 residues. V dropped 3 bases and J dropped 5 bases, with 16 bases sitting between them. Original analysis: Amplified reference gene primers provided the basis for estimating nucleated cell counts. Sequencing was performed with immunoSEQ multiplex PCR; in TCRdb, only in-frame clones are kept and a portion is missing. Clone size and V and J calls were adopted from that table, with D and trimming inferred from the DNA. The sample consists of around 15,000 clones, approximately 84% of them appearing once.

The specimen was peripheral blood. The chain recombines TRBV28 with TRBJ1-2; D is unclear. The TCR comes from a human donor in a cohort sampled during active COVID-19. The CDR3 DNA follows: TGTGCCAGCAGTTTTATGACGACACGTAGATATGGCTACACCTTC. This gives the protein CASSFMTTRRYGYTF.